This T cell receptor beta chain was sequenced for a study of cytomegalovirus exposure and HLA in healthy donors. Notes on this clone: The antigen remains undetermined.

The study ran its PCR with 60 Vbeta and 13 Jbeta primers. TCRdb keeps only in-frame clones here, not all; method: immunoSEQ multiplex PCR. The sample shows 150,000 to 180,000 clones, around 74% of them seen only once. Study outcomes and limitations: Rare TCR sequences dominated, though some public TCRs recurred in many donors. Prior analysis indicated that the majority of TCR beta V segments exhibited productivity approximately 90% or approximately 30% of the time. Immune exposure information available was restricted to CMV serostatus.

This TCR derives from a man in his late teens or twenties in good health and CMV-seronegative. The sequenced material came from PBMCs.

The CDR3 DNA sequence: TGTGCCAGCAGCATAGACATCGAATCACCCCTCCACTTT. The encoded protein is CASSIDIESPLHF. The V and J genes are TRBV5-4 and TRBJ1-6; D gene uncertain. CDR1 is SGHNT and CDR2 is YYREEE in the germline V gene (reference sequence). The CDR3 has 13 residues. With 4 bases removed from V and 10 bases from J, the gap between germline ends came to 12 bases.